This paragraph covers one T cell receptor (beta chain) sequence. At least ten counts were recorded for this clonotype. This clone's antigen is unknown. No base qualities exist here, and no much larger clone lies one base off it. The entry originates in a study of T cells in Graves' hyperthyroidism and ophthalmopathy (dated by TCRdb to the late 2010s). Regarding the study in general: Peripheral blood samples were taken at initial diagnosis, before any treatment was given. To identify TCR V-J signatures that set the groups apart, the researchers used a discovery cohort of about a hundred patients, made up of under 50 with Graves' ophthalmopathy and about 60 with stable Graves' hyperthyroidism. Prospective prediction of ophthalmopathy was tested in an independent validation cohort of approximately 19 hyperthyroidism patients and 15 to 17 patients who later progressed to ophthalmopathy. For training and testing, the approximately 92 patients in the discovery cohort were randomly divided in a 7:3 ratio. In more than five Graves' hyperthyroidism patients, the study also compared T-cell repertoires from thyroid tissue with T-cell repertoires from blood. After sampling, hyperthyroidism patients received methimazole starting at 30 mg daily, and ophthalmopathy patients received high-dose intravenous methylprednisolone. TCR Vbeta CDR3 sequencing of 140 or so peripheral blood samples (under 45 ophthalmopathy, some 75 hyperthyroidism and roughly 17 progressor patients) is reported in the paper.

CDR1 SGDLS and CDR2 YYNGEE are derived from the germline V gene. The CDR3 has 15 amino acids, counting the end cysteine and phenylalanine. Only CDR3 DNA remains: 45 bases, in frame from the first base. Trimming at the junction amounts to 4 bases on V and 3 bases on J, and the germline ends lie 14 bases apart. Overall results and qualifications from the work: A model built on a 13 V-J signature distinguished ophthalmopathy from stable hyperthyroidism, reaching 87.88% sensitivity and about 81% specificity in cross-validation and 80%/75% in testing. In validation, progression to ophthalmopathy was predicted by the model with almost 71% sensitivity and 72% to 85% specificity, a median of 6.5 months before onset. Most expanded thyroid clonotypes (frequency above 0.001) were also found in blood, which suggests that blood repertoires may mirror thyroid immune responses. No statistical method was used to fix the sample size in advance, and group allocation was not hidden from the investigators.

Graves' hyperthyroidism was defined as stable when no progression to ophthalmopathy occurred over 18 months of follow-up. Hyperthyroidism patients were newly diagnosed, had a disease duration of under 2 months, and were aged 18 to 65 years. Any patient with an uncontrolled infection, another autoimmune disease, pregnancy or lactation was excluded. Clinical symptoms, serum thyroxine and TRAb, thyroid ultrasound, and orbital computed tomography formed the basis for the diagnoses. PBMCs were isolated from about 9.2 ml of fresh peripheral blood by Ficoll-Paque density gradient centrifugation. Trizol reagent was used to extract total RNA, and RNA quality was then checked on an Agilent 2100 Bioanalyzer. TCR beta CDR3 regions were amplified from RNA transcripts. The TCR CDR3 was subjected to a first round of RT-PCR using the HTBI primer set and the Qiagen OneStep RT-PCR kit. Libraries were constructed in a second round of multiplex PCR, after which size selection and purification were carried out. Sequencing of the libraries was done on an Illumina HiSeq2000 using paired-end 100 bp reads. For the original study's pipeline: SOAPnuke was used to process the raw data, removing reads that contained adapters or uncalled bases, had a mean Phred below 15, or lacked an exact match to the constant primer or identifier. COPE v1.2.5 was used to merge the high-quality paired reads, and each unique nucleotide sequence was defined as a clonotype. MiTCR v1.1 was used to align clonotypes to the IMGT TRBV, TRBD and TRBJ reference segments. Only V-J combinations with frequency above 0.0001, covering 99% to 99.2% of repertoires, were analysed. The TCS score was defined as F50 (clonal expansion) divided by E x V (chaos), with BLOSUM62-based TCRdist calculated between CDR3 peptides within each V-J. Welch's t-statistics and random forest reduced approximately 520 V-J features to 13, which were used in a naive Bayes classifier (R e1071). The similarity between thyroid and blood repertoires was quantified using the Morisita-Horn index. The raw public reads went through TCRdb reprocessing: fastp at Q25, MiXCR clone calling, in-frame beta chains kept. Identical CDR3 proteins give one entry, which carries the most common genes and DNA. TCRdb assigned the V and J calls; the authors' analysis was not used. This sample comprises roughly 100,000 distinct CDR3 sequences, about 45% of them detected only once. Of the sample, under 30% is held by the ten largest clones.

Sequenced material: blood. This sequence originates from a man between 40 and 49 years old with Graves' hyperthyroidism. The sequence joins TRBV9 to TRBJ2-1; the D region is possibly TRBD1 or TRBD2, each matching across 5 bases. Here is the DNA: TGTGCCAGCAGCATGAGCGGACACTTCTACAATGAGCAGTTCTTC. This yields the protein CASSMSGHFYNEQFF.